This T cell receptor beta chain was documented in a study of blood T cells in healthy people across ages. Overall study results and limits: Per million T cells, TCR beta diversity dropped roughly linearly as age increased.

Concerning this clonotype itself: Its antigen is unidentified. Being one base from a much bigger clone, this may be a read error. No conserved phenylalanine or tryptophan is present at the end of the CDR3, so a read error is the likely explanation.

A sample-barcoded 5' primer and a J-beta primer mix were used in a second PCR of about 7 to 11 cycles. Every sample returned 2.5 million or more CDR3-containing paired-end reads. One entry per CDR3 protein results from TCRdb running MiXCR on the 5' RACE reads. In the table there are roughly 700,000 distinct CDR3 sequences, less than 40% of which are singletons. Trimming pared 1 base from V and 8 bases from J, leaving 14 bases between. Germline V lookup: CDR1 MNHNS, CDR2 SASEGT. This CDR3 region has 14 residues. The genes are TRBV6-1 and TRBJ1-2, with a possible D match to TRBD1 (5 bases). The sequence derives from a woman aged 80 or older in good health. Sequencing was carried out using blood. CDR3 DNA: TGTGCCAGCAGTGAAGGGACAACTGCTCTGGGCTACACCCTC. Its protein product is CASSEGTTALGYTL.